Listed below are T cell receptor beta chains from one sample, sequenced in a study of T cells in Graves' hyperthyroidism and ophthalmopathy. TCRdb called the multiplex PCR reads again in MiXCR, with one record for every CDR3 protein. The sample lists 600,000 to 700,000 distinct CDR3 sequences, over 40% seen once, with roughly 6.5% in the top ten. The sequencing sample was made of peripheral blood or thyroid tissue (not recorded which). The source is an adult man with Graves' disease, either hyperthyroidism or ophthalmopathy (not recorded which). The CDR3 runs from the conserved cysteine through the conserved F or W. Fields, in order: D gene, J gene, V gene, clone size, CDR3 protein, CDR3 DNA. D genes are given only for firm matches. Clone sizes are given selectively: once, few, many, or a class where the clone is expanded.

d_gene: NA
j_gene: TRBJ1-6
v_gene: TRBV24-1
abundance: NA
CDR3aa: CATSDRGQSPLHF
CDR3nt: TGTGCCACCAGTGATCGGGGGCAGTCACCCCTCCACTTT

d_gene: TRBD1
j_gene: TRBJ1-2
v_gene: TRBV29-1
abundance: many
CDR3aa: CSVVGRRNRDRVDYGYTF
CDR3nt: TGCAGCGTGGTCGGAAGGCGAAACCGGGACAGGGTGGACTATGGCTACACCTTC

d_gene: TRBD2
j_gene: TRBJ2-5
v_gene: TRBV20-1
abundance: NA
CDR3aa: CSAQRTSGGYQETQYF
CDR3nt: TGCAGTGCCCAAAGGACTAGCGGGGGCTACCAAGAGACCCAGTACTTC

d_gene: NA
j_gene: TRBJ1-1
v_gene: TRBV9
abundance: many
CDR3aa: CASSQGDTEAFF
CDR3nt: TGTGCCAGCAGCCAAGGGGACACTGAAGCTTTCTTT

d_gene: NA
j_gene: TRBJ1-1
v_gene: TRBV7-2
abundance: NA
CDR3aa: CASSLGKNWAPEAFF
CDR3nt: TGTGCCAGCAGCTTAGGGAAGAACTGGGCCCCTGAAGCTTTCTTT

d_gene: NA
j_gene: TRBJ2-7
v_gene: TRBV6-5
abundance: NA
CDR3aa: CASSYSEGGYEQYF
CDR3nt: TGTGCCAGCAGTTACTCAGAAGGGGGCTACGAGCAGTACTTC

d_gene: TRBD1
j_gene: TRBJ2-5
v_gene: TRBV7-8
abundance: NA
CDR3aa: CASSVPYRGVETQYF
CDR3nt: TGTGCCAGCAGCGTCCCCTACAGGGGGGTAGAGACCCAGTACTTC

d_gene: NA
j_gene: TRBJ1-5
v_gene: TRBV9
abundance: once
CDR3aa: CASSVGAGATHEHF
CDR3nt: NA

d_gene: TRBD1
j_gene: TRBJ1-1
v_gene: TRBV29-1
abundance: NA
CDR3aa: CSVSTGQGATEAFF
CDR3nt: TGCAGCGTTTCTACCGGACAGGGGGCCACTGAAGCTTTCTTT

d_gene: NA
j_gene: TRBJ1-3
v_gene: TRBV19
abundance: NA
CDR3aa: CASRPPGSSGNTIYF
CDR3nt: TGTGCCAGTAGGCCTCCCGGGAGCTCTGGAAACACCATATATTTT

d_gene: NA
j_gene: TRBJ2-5
v_gene: TRBV7-8
abundance: few
CDR3aa: CASSLTSTMPQETQYF
CDR3nt: TGTGCCAGCAGCTTAACTAGCACCATGCCCCAAGAGACCCAGTACTTC

d_gene: NA
j_gene: TRBJ1-1
v_gene: TRBV7-8
abundance: NA
CDR3aa: CASSLYLQGNTEALF
CDR3nt: TGCGCCAGCAGCCTGTATCTTCAGGGGAACACTGAAGCTTTGTTT

d_gene: TRBD2
j_gene: TRBJ2-2
v_gene: TRBV7-9
abundance: NA
CDR3aa: CASSQDLGLAGGSGELFF
CDR3nt: TGTGCCAGCAGCCAAGATCTAGGCCTAGCGGGAGGTTCCGGGGAGCTGTTTTTT

d_gene: NA
j_gene: TRBJ1-2
v_gene: TRBV2
abundance: many
CDR3aa: CASSVTKGYTF
CDR3nt: TGTGCCAGCAGTGTTACAAAGGGCTACACCTTC

d_gene: TRBD1
j_gene: TRBJ1-2
v_gene: TRBV29-1
abundance: NA
CDR3aa: CSGTGGASYGYTF
CDR3nt: TGCAGCGGCACAGGGGGCGCATCCTATGGCTACACCTTC

d_gene: NA
j_gene: TRBJ1-1
v_gene: TRBV15
abundance: many
CDR3aa: CATSRDWNTEAFF
CDR3nt: TGTGCCACCAGCAGAGATTGGAACACTGAAGCTTTCTTT

d_gene: NA
j_gene: TRBJ1-1
v_gene: TRBV18
abundance: few
CDR3aa: CASSASGVPNTEAFF
CDR3nt: TGTGCCAGCTCTGCCTCAGGCGTCCCGAACACTGAAGCTTTCTTT

d_gene: NA
j_gene: TRBJ2-7
v_gene: TRBV7-2
abundance: many
CDR3aa: CASSLGWGYEQYF
CDR3nt: TGTGCCAGCAGCTTAGGATGGGGCTACGAGCAGTACTTC

d_gene: NA
j_gene: TRBJ1-4
v_gene: TRBV10-3
abundance: once
CDR3aa: CAISELRQTLNEKLFF
CDR3nt: TGTGCCATCAGTGAGTTACGACAGACACTTAATGAAAAACTGTTTTTT

d_gene: NA
j_gene: TRBJ1-1
v_gene: TRBV7-6
abundance: few
CDR3aa: CASSLAGGFMNTEAFF
CDR3nt: TGTGCCAGCAGCTTAGCAGGGGGATTTATGAACACTGAAGCTTTCTTT

d_gene: TRBD1
j_gene: TRBJ1-6
v_gene: TRBV12-3/TRBV12-4
abundance: NA
CDR3aa: CASSYSGQGKSSPLHF
CDR3nt: TGTGCCAGCAGTTACTCGGGACAGGGGAAAAGTTCACCCCTCCACTTT

d_gene: NA
j_gene: TRBJ1-1
v_gene: TRBV9
abundance: few
CDR3aa: CASSPVGGTEAFF
CDR3nt: TGTGCCAGCAGCCCGGTGGGCGGCACTGAAGCTTTCTTT

d_gene: NA
j_gene: TRBJ1-1
v_gene: TRBV20-1
abundance: many
CDR3aa: CSARNMNTEAFF
CDR3nt: TGCAGTGCTAGAAACATGAACACTGAAGCTTTCTTT

d_gene: NA
j_gene: TRBJ1-1
v_gene: TRBV5-8
abundance: many
CDR3aa: CASSYRQPNTEAFF
CDR3nt: TGTGCCAGCAGCTACCGACAGCCGAACACTGAAGCTTTCTTT

d_gene: NA
j_gene: TRBJ1-5
v_gene: TRBV7-8
abundance: few
CDR3aa: CASSQEIGRQPQHF
CDR3nt: TGCGCCAGCAGCCAAGAGATAGGGCGTCAGCCCCAGCATTTT

d_gene: NA
j_gene: TRBJ1-3
v_gene: TRBV12-3/TRBV12-4
abundance: NA
CDR3aa: CASTRDGGTSGNTIYF
CDR3nt: TGTGCCAGCACCCGTGACGGTGGGACGAGCGGAAACACCATATATTTT

d_gene: NA
j_gene: TRBJ2-7
v_gene: TRBV7-2
abundance: few
CDR3aa: CATEGGAYEQYF
CDR3nt: TGTGCCACCGAGGGGGGAGCCTACGAGCAGTACTTC

d_gene: NA
j_gene: TRBJ2-7
v_gene: TRBV20-1
abundance: few
CDR3aa: CSAKRGRRSYEQYF
CDR3nt: TGCAGTGCCAAACGGGGGCGCAGGTCCTACGAGCAGTACTTC

d_gene: TRBD1
j_gene: TRBJ1-6
v_gene: TRBV10-2
abundance: NA
CDR3aa: CASSEKSRGENSPLHF
CDR3nt: TGCGCCAGCAGTGAGAAGAGCAGGGGGGAGAATTCACCCCTCCACTTT

d_gene: TRBD2
j_gene: TRBJ2-7
v_gene: TRBV25-1
abundance: NA
CDR3aa: CASNGSGVEEQYF
CDR3nt: TGTGCCTCCAACGGGAGCGGGGTCGAGGAGCAGTACTTC

d_gene: NA
j_gene: TRBJ1-2
v_gene: TRBV7-6
abundance: few
CDR3aa: CASSHGSQINYGYTF
CDR3nt: TGTGCCAGCAGCCACGGCAGCCAGATTAACTATGGCTACACCTTC

d_gene: NA
j_gene: TRBJ2-2
v_gene: TRBV15
abundance: many
CDR3aa: CATSTRVTGTVNTGELFF
CDR3nt: TGTGCCACCAGCACCCGAGTTACCGGGACCGTGAACACCGGGGAGCTGTTTTTT

d_gene: NA
j_gene: TRBJ1-4
v_gene: TRBV7-3
abundance: NA
CDR3aa: CASITGTVKLFF
CDR3nt: TGTGCCAGCATCACAGGGACGGTAAAACTGTTTTTT

d_gene: TRBD1
j_gene: TRBJ2-4
v_gene: TRBV29-1
abundance: NA
CDR3aa: CSVRTGGRGIQYF
CDR3nt: TGCAGCGTCCGGACAGGGGGCAGGGGCATTCAGTACTTC

d_gene: NA
j_gene: TRBJ2-7
v_gene: TRBV10-3
abundance: many
CDR3aa: CAISEPQRGAPYEQYF
CDR3nt: TGTGCCATCAGTGAGCCTCAGAGGGGAGCACCCTACGAGCAGTACTTC

d_gene: TRBD2
j_gene: TRBJ2-5
v_gene: TRBV12-3/TRBV12-4
abundance: NA
CDR3aa: CASSRLAGVGGETQYF
CDR3nt: TGTGCCAGCAGTAGACTAGCGGGAGTGGGGGGAGAGACCCAGTACTTC

d_gene: NA
j_gene: TRBJ1-6
v_gene: TRBV2
abundance: many
CDR3aa: CASSTESSYNSPLHF
CDR3nt: TGTGCCAGCAGTACGGAGAGCTCCTATAATTCACCCCTCCACTTT

d_gene: TRBD1
j_gene: TRBJ1-5
v_gene: TRBV7-9
abundance: NA
CDR3aa: CASSRGQGSQPQHF
CDR3nt: TGTGCCAGCAGCCGGGGACAGGGGAGTCAGCCCCAGCATTTT

d_gene: NA
j_gene: TRBJ1-3
v_gene: TRBV11-2
abundance: few
CDR3aa: CASSLGSRGSSGNTIYF
CDR3nt: TGTGCCAGCAGCTTAGGATCGCGGGGGAGCTCTGGAAACACCATATATTTT

d_gene: NA
j_gene: TRBJ1-2
v_gene: TRBV11-2
abundance: few
CDR3aa: CASSQSKLGTNFYGYTF
CDR3nt: TGTGCCAGCAGCCAATCAAAGCTCGGGACAAACTTCTATGGCTACACCTTC